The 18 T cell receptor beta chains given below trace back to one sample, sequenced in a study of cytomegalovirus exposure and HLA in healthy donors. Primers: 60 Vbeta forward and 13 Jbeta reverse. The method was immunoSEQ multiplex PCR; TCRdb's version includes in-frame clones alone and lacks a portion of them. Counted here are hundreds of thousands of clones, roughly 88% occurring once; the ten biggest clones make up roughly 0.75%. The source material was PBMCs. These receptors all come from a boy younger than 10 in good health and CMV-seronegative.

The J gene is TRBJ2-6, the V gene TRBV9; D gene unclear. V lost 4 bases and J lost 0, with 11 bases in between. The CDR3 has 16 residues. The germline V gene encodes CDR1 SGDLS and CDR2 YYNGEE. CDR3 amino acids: CASSQFPNSGANVLTF. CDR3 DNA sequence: TGTGCCAGCAGCCAGTTCCCGAACTCTGGGGCCAACGTCCTGACTTTC. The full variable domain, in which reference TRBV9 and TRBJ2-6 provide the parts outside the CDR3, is DSGVTQTPKHLITATGQRVTLRCSPRSGDLSVYWYQQSLDQGLQFLIQYYNGEERAKGNILERFSAQQFPDLHSELNLSSLELGDSALYFCASSQFPNSGANVLTFGAGSRLTVL.

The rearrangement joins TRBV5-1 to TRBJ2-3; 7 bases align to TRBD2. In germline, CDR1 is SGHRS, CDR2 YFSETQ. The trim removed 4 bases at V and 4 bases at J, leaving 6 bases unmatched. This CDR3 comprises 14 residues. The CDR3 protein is CASSRGLSADTQYF. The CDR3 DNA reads TGCGCCAGCAGCCGGGGACTATCTGCAGATACGCAGTATTTT.

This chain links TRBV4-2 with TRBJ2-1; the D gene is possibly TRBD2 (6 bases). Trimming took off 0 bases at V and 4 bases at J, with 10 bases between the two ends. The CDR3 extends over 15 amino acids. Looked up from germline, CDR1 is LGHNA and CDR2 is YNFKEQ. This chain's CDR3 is CASSQDPGVYNEQFF. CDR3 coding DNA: TGTGCCAGCAGCCAAGACCCGGGGGTGTACAATGAGCAGTTCTTC.

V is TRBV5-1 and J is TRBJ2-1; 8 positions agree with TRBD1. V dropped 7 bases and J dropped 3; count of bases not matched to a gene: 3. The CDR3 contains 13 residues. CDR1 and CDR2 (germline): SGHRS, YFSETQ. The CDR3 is CASGTGFYNEQFF. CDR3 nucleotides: TGCGCCAGCGGGACAGGCTTCTACAATGAGCAGTTCTTC.

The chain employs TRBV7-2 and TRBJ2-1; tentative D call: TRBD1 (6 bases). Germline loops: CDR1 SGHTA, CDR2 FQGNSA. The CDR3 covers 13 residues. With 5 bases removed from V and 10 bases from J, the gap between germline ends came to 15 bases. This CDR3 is CASSTRGGNEQFF. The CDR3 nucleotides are TGTGCCAGCAGCACAAGAGGGGGTAACGAGCAGTTCTTC.

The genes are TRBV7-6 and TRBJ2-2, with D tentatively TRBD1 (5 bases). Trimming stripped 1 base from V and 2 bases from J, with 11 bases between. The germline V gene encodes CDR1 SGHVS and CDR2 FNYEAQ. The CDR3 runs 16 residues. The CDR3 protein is CASSLVSQGNTGELFF. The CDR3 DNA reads TGTGCCAGCAGCTTAGTATCCCAGGGAAACACCGGGGAGCTGTTTTTT.

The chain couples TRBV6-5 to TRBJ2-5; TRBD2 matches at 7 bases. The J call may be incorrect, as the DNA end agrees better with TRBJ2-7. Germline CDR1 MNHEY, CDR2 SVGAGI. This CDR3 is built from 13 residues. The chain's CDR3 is CASTPSGTYEQYF. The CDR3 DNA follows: TGTGCCAGCACGCCTAGCGGAACCTACGAGCAGTACTTC.

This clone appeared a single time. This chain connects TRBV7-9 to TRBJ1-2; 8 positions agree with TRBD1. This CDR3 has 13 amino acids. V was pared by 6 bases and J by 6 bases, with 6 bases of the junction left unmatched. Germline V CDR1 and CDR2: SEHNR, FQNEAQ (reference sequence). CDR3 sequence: CASRNTGGDGYTF. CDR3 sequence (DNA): TGTGCCAGCAGAAACACAGGGGGTGATGGCTACACCTTC.

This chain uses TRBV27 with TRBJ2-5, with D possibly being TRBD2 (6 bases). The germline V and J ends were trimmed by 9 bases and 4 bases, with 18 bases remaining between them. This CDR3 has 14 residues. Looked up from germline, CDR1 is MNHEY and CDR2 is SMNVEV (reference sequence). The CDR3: CASRAGLITETQYF. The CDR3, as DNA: TGTGCCAGTCGTGCGGGACTGATAACAGAGACCCAGTACTTC.

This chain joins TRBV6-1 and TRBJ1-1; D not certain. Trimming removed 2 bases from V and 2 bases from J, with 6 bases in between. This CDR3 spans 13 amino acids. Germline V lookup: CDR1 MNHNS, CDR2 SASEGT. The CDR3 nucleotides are TGTGCCAGCAGTGAAAGCGGAAACACTGAAGCTTTCTTT. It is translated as CASSESGNTEAFF.

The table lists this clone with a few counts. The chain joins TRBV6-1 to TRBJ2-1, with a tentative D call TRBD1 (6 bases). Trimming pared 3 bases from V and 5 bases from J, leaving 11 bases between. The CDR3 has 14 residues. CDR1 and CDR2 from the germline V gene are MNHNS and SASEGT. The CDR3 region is CASSDRGANNEQFF. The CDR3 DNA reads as TGTGCCAGCAGTGACAGGGGCGCAAACAATGAGCAGTTCTTC.

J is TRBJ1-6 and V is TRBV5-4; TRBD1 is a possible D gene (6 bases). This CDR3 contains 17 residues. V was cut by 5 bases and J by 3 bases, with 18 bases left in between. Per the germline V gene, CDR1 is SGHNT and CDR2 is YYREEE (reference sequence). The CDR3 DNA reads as TGTGCCAGCAGTCCGACACCCGACAGGATCTATAATTCACCCCTCCACTTT. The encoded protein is CASSPTPDRIYNSPLHF.

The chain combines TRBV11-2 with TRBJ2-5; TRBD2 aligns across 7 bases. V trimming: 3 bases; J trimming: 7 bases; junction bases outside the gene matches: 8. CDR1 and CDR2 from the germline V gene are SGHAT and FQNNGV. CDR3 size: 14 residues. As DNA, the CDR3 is TGTGCCAGCAGCTTTGGGCGGGAGATCGGGACCCAGTACTTC. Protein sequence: CASSFGREIGTQYF.

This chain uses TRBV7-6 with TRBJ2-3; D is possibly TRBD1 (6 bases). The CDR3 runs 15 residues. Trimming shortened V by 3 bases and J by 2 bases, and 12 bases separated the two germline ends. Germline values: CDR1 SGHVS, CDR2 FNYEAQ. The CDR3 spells CASSLQGLSTDTQYF. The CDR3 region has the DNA TGTGCCAGCAGCTTGCAGGGGCTGTCCACAGATACGCAGTATTTT.

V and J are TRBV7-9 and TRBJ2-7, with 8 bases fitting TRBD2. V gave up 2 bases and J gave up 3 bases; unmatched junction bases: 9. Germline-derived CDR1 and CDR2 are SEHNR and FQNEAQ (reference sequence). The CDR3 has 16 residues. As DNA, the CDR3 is TGTGCCAGCAGCTTATCTCGGGGGGGCCATTACTACGAGCAGTACTTC. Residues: CASSLSRGGHYYEQYF.

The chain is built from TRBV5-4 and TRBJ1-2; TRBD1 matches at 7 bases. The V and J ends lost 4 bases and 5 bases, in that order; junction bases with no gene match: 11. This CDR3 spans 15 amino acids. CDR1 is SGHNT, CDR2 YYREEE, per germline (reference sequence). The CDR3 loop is CASSEEDRVLYGYTF. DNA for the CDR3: TGTGCCAGCAGCGAAGAAGACAGGGTCTTATATGGCTACACCTTC.

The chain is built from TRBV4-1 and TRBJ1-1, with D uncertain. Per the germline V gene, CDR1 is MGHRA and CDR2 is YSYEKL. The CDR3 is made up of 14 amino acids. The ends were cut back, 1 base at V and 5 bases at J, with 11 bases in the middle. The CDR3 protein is CASSQGTAKTEAFF. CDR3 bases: TGCGCCAGCAGCCAAGGTACAGCTAAGACTGAAGCTTTCTTT.

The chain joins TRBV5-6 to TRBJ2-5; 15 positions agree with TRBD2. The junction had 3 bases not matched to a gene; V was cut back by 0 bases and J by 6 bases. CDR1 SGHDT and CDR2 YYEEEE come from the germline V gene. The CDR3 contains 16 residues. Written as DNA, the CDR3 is TGTGCCAGCAGCTTGGGGGGACTAGCGGGAGGAAAGACCCAGTACTTC. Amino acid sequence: CASSLGGLAGGKTQYF.